This TCR beta chain was found in a study of blood T cell repertoires in COVID-19 (TCRdb year 2020). For the study in its entirety: The collaborator samples originated in the United States, Italy and Spain and spanned the acute and convalescent phases of COVID-19. The prospective study material was composed of cDNA or gDNA derived from T cells, B-cell-depleted T cells, or PBMCs. Subjects who had been exposed to COVID-19, were actively infected with it, or had recovered from it provided the deeply sampled blood TCRbeta repertoires that made up the dataset. A freely available public database, intended as a resource for researchers studying the immune response to SARS-CoV-2, is where the repertoires were released. The samples were drawn from the first 160 participants of the ongoing ImmuneRACE study and from roughly 1,300 subjects provided by 6 global collaborators. A de-identified subject ID, COVID-19 status, age in years and sex were almost always included in the sample metadata. HLA class I and class II types, where available, came from metadata supplied by the sample provider rather than from assay-based typing.

Study-level results and caveats: Clinical and demographic metadata were provided uncurated, with the amount varying by source and participant.

The immunoSEQ Assay, a bias-controlled multiplex PCR, was used to amplify TCRbeta CDR3 regions from genomic DNA. As for how the authors treated the data: Within the assay, amplification of reference gene primers was used to estimate how many nucleated cells each sample contained. Sequence reads were collapsed and filtered to measure the absolute abundance of every unique TCRbeta CDR3 rearrangement. For each sample, productive Simpson clonality was calculated as the square root of Simpson's diversity index over productive rearrangements. As stored in TCRdb, this immuneACCESS dataset retains in-frame rearrangements with V and J assigned. A fraction of the clones does not appear; measured against another copy, unresolved V genes explain less than half of the discrepancy, and the remainder lacks a known reason. That table gives V, J and clone size, and the DNA gave D and trimming. Present in this sample are roughly 100,000 clones, over 55% of which were seen just once. 0.9% of the sample goes to the ten largest clones.

Whole blood was collected in K2EDTA tubes by collaborating institutions according to the institutions' own protocols. For TCRbeta analysis, collaborators shipped samples as frozen whole blood, isolated PBMCs, or DNA extracted from either of those sample types. In this sample, this clone turned up a few times. The clone's antigen remains unknown. There are no base qualities to consult, and no much larger clone falls within one base. The sequence came from a human donor with acute or convalescent COVID-19. The donor label of this sample is uncertain. Material for sequencing was peripheral blood.

The DNA sequence is given as TGTGCCAGCAGCTTAGATCTAAGCACAGATACGCAGTATTTT. Translated, it reads CASSLDLSTDTQYF. The rearrangement combines TRBV11-2 with TRBJ2-3; no D gene call is confident. The CDR3, cysteine through phenylalanine, is 14 amino acids long. Of the read, only the CDR3 DNA is kept; its 42 bases are in frame from base 1. V and J are truncated by 0 bases and 0 bases respectively, leaving an intervening sequence of 4 bases. The germline V gene sets CDR1 to SGHAT and CDR2 to FQNNGV.